A single sample is the source of the 8 T cell receptor beta chains below, sequenced in a study of T cell responses to AZD1222 COVID-19 vaccine. Here immunoSEQ multiplex PCR was the method, and the copy in TCRdb shows in-frame clones only, minus some. Of fewer than 130,000 clones listed, approximately 90% were seen once; the top ten hold 15%. This material consisted of peripheral blood, taken 28 days after the second AZD1222 dose. Receptor source: an adult who received the AZD1222 COVID-19 vaccine.

V usage is TRBV28 and J usage is TRBJ1-3; D is ambiguous. This CDR3 region has 14 residues. CDR1 is MDHEN, CDR2 SYDVKM, per germline. The V and J ends lost 3 bases and 0 bases respectively, with 6 bases between them. This chain's CDR3 is CASSFRGSGNTIYF. The CDR3 DNA reads TGTGCCAGCAGTTTTCGGGGCTCTGGAAACACCATATATTTT.

The chain has TRBV6-5 and TRBJ2-1; TRBD2 agrees at 7 bases. Germline CDR1 is MNHEY and CDR2 is SVGAGI. V gave up 0 bases and J gave up 0 bases; unmatched junction bases: 2. The CDR3 is made up of 16 amino acids. CDR3 loop: CASSYSGLYSYNEQFF. CDR3 nucleotides: TGTGCCAGCAGTTACTCGGGACTATACTCCTACAATGAGCAGTTCTTC.

This clone was detected a few times. The chain joins TRBV5-1 to TRBJ2-7, with 10 bases fitting TRBD1. Germline values: CDR1 SGHRS, CDR2 YFSETQ. The CDR3 has 14 amino acids. With 3 bases clipped from V and 5 bases from J, the junction kept 5 bases outside the gene matches. CDR3: CASSWWDRGHEQYF. The CDR3, as DNA: TGCGCCAGCAGCTGGTGGGACAGGGGCCACGAGCAGTACTTC.

This chain connects TRBV10-3 to TRBJ2-7, with 7 nucleotides matching TRBD2. The CDR3 extends over 15 amino acids. The trim removed 0 bases at V and 5 bases at J, leaving 7 bases unmatched. The germline gives CDR1 ENHRY, CDR2 SYGVKD. CDR3 DNA sequence: TGTGCCATCAGTGAGTCGACCGGACTAGTCCACGAGCAGTACTTC. Protein: CAISESTGLVHEQYF.

The chain links TRBV24-1 to TRBJ1-2; D unresolved. CDR3 length equals 14 residues. CDR1 and CDR2 (germline): KGHDR, SFDVKD. Trimming removed 3 bases from V and 7 bases from J, with 14 bases in between. In DNA form, the CDR3 reads TGTGCCACCAGTGATCCCGGGCCTCGTGGTGGCTACACCTTC. Translated: CATSDPGPRGGYTF.

This clone was seen once. V is TRBV12-3 or TRBV12-4 and J is TRBJ1-1; D is ambiguous. V dropped 6 bases and J dropped 3 bases, with 11 bases sitting between them. The CDR3 is made up of 13 amino acids. CDR3 bases: TGTGCCAGCAGGCCCCCGGGATACACTGAAGCTTTCTTT. It encodes CASRPPGYTEAFF.

The gene calls are TRBV20-1 and TRBJ2-3; maybe TRBD2 (5 bases). V was cut by 3 bases and J by 6 bases, with 22 bases left in between. This CDR3 comprises 16 residues. Germline CDR1 DFQATT, CDR2 SNEGSKA (reference sequence). CDR3 nucleotides: TGCAGTGCTAGTGCTTGGGGAGTAGGGTTAGGTGATACGCAGTATTTT. Protein sequence: CSASAWGVGLGDTQYF.

The J gene is TRBJ2-7, the V gene TRBV20-1, with 7 bases aligning to TRBD1. The germline V gene encodes CDR1 DFQATT and CDR2 SNEGSKA (reference sequence). The CDR3 consists of 11 residues. With V trimmed by 6 bases and J by 6 bases, 5 bases remained unmatched. The CDR3 here is CSARDRSEQYF. The CDR3 coding sequence is TGCAGTGCCAGGGACAGAAGCGAGCAGTACTTC.